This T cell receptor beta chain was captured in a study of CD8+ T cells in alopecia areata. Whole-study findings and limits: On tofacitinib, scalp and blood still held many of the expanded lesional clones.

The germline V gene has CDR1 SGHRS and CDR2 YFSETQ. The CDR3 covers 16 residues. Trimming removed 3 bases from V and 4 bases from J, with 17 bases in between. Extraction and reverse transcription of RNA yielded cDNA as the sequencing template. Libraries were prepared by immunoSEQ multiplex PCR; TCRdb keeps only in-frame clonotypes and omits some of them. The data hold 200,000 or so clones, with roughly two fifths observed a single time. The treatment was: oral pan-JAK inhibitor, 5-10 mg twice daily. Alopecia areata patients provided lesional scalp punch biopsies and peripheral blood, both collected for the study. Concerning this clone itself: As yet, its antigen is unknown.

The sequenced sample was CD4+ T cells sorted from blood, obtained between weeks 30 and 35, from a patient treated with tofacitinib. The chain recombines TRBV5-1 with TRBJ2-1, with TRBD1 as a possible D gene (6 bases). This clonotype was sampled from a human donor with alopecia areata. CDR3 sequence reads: CASSSEPRGDYNEQFF. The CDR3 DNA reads TGCGCCAGCAGCTCAGAGCCCAGGGGCGATTACAATGAGCAGTTCTTC.